This entry describes one T cell receptor beta chain. Its target is unknown. This record comes from a study of cytomegalovirus exposure and HLA in healthy donors. The PCR made use of 60 Vbeta and 13 Jbeta primers. Produced via immunoSEQ multiplex PCR; TCRdb's table is partial and in-frame only. The repertoire holds some 110,000 clones, with under 80% as singletons. The CDR3 is 14 amino acids. With V trimmed by 2 bases and J by 6 bases, 6 bases remained unmatched. The germline gives CDR1 SGHDT, CDR2 YYEEEE. General observations from the study: TCR beta chains numbering more than 150 were designated cytomegalovirus-associated. The classifier reportedly diagnosed cytomegalovirus status with high sensitivity and specificity.

This chain uses TRBV5-6 with TRBJ2-7; 9 nucleotides match TRBD1. Material for sequencing was PBMCs. The clonotype originates from a woman aged 50 to 60 in good health and CMV-seropositive. The CDR3 bases are TGTGCCAGCAGCTTTGGGACAGGGAAAGGCGAGCAGTACTTC. Encoded protein: CASSFGTGKGEQYF.